This TCR beta chain was captured in a study of T cell responses to AZD1222 COVID-19 vaccine. Whole-study findings and limits: Every sample of the repertoires postdated the peak T cell response. Donors in the cohort were predominantly white British and more often female, and clonal diversity was possibly underestimated. Reportedly, nearly half of unique spike TCRs recognized epitopes outside B.1.351/B.1.1.7 mutations.

Worth noting for this clone: Its antigen remains unidentified.

This CDR3 is built from 14 residues. The germline V gene has CDR1 GTSNPN and CDR2 SVGIG (reference sequence). Trimming removed 7 bases from V and 5 bases from J; junction bases left unmatched: 9. The protocol was immunoSEQ multiplex PCR, while the TCRdb copy is restricted to in-frame clones and leaves out a portion. The table includes roughly 60,000 clones, approximately 80% detected once. This TCR derives from an adult who received the AZD1222 COVID-19 vaccine. Sequenced material: peripheral blood, taken 28 days after the second AZD1222 dose. This chain joins TRBV30 and TRBJ1-5; 9 bases match TRBD1. The CDR3 region has the DNA TGTGCCTACTCCGGGACAGGGACGGATCAGCCCCAGCATTTT. It translates to CAYSGTGTDQPQHF.